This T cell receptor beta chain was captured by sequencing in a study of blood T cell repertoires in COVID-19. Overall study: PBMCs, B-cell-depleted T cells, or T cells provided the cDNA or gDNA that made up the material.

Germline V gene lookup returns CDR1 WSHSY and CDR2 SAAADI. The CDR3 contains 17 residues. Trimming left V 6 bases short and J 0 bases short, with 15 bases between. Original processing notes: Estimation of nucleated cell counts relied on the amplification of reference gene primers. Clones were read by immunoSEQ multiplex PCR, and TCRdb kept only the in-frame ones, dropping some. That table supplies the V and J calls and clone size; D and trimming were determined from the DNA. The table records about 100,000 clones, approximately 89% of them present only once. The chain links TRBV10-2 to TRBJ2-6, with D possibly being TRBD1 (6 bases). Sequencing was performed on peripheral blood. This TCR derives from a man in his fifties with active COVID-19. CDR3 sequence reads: CASRHTGSNSGANVLTF. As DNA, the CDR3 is TGCGCCAGCAGGCACACAGGGTCCAACTCTGGGGCCAACGTCCTGACTTTC.